This T cell receptor beta chain was found in a study of lymphopenia after photon versus proton radiotherapy. Study-level findings and limits: Proton therapy kept repertoires fairly stable, unlike photons, which gained effector/memory cells. Oligoclonal CD8+ Temra expansion after nadir drove photon patients' diversity drop. A bigger post-nadir fall in TCR diversity correlated inversely with survival time in deceased patients. Survival link was tested only in deceased patients; proton benefit remains a possibility.

Data came from immunoSEQ multiplex PCR; TCRdb stores just in-frame clones and leaves some out. Of some 21,000 clones listed, approximately 81% are singletons. Turning to this clone: Its antigen is unidentified.

The CDR3 consists of 17 residues. The V gene end was trimmed by 2 bases and the J gene end by 7 bases; junction bases not matched to a gene: 11. In germline, CDR1 is SGHNT, CDR2 YYREEE (reference sequence). The sequence was obtained from a man in his 60s with pancreatic cancer. The V gene is TRBV5-4, the J gene TRBJ2-4, with 11 bases aligning to TRBD2. Sequencing used peripheral blood, obtained from a patient treated with photon-based radiotherapy. CDR3 amino acids: CASSFGLAGGDGNIQYF. In nucleotides, the CDR3 is TGTGCCAGCAGCTTTGGGCTAGCGGGGGGCGATGGGAACATTCAGTACTTC.